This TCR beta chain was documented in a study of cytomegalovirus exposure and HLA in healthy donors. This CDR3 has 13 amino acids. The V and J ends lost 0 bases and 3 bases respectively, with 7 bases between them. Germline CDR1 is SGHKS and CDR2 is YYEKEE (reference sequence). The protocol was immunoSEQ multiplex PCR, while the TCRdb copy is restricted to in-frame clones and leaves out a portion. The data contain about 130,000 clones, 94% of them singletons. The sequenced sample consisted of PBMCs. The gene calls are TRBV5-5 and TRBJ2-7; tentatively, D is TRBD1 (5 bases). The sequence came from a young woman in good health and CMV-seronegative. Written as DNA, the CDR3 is TGTGCCAGCAGCTTGGGACAGAGCTACGAGCAGTACTTC. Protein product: CASSLGQSYEQYF.